What follows are 32 T cell receptor beta chains derived from one specimen sequenced in a study of blood T cells in healthy people across ages. The use of a sample-barcoded 5' primer and a J-beta primer mix characterized a second PCR of about 7 to 12 cycles. TCRdb reanalysed the 5' RACE reads using MiXCR and keeps one entry per CDR3 protein. The sample contains about 780,000 distinct CDR3 sequences, 35% to 60% of which appear only once. The sequencing sample was made of blood. The receptors here all came from a man older than 75 in good health.

The V gene is TRBV9, the J gene TRBJ2-3; D may be TRBD2 (6 bases). Germline V gene lookup returns CDR1 SGDLS and CDR2 YYNGEE. With 6 bases removed from V and 3 bases from J, the gap between germline ends came to 17 bases. The CDR3 length is 15 residues. For the CDR3, the DNA is TGTGCCAGCAACAAGGGGAGGCGGGAAACAGATACGCAGTATTTT. Protein sequence: CASNKGRRETDTQYF.

This clonotype has a handful of counts. The chain has TRBV7-9 and TRBJ2-3, with a possible D match to TRBD2 (7 bases). The ends were cut back, 8 bases at V and 1 base at J, with 16 bases in the middle. CDR1 is SEHNR and CDR2 is FQNEAQ in the germline V gene (reference sequence). CDR3 length equals 15 residues. The CDR3: CASCGGAAGTDTQYF. The CDR3 DNA sequence: TGTGCCAGCTGTGGGGGGGCGGCGGGCACAGATACGCAGTATTTT.

This clonotype was counted a few times. This chain joins TRBV27 and TRBJ2-7; 9 bases match TRBD1. With 5 bases clipped from V and 6 bases from J, the junction kept 11 bases outside the gene matches. The length of the CDR3 is 15 residues. The germline V gene encodes CDR1 MNHEY and CDR2 SMNVEV (reference sequence). The CDR3 sequence: CASSVWGQGSREQYF. DNA of the CDR3: TGTGCCAGCAGTGTCTGGGGACAGGGATCACGCGAGCAGTACTTC.

This clonotype was observed a few times. The V gene is TRBV2, the J gene TRBJ2-1; D possibly uses TRBD1 or TRBD2 (5 bases each). This CDR3 contains 11 residues. CDR1 SNHLY and CDR2 FYNNEI come from the germline V gene. Trimming shortened V by 1 base and J by 13 bases, and 8 bases separated the two germline ends. CDR3 amino acids: CASSEEGPQFF. The CDR3 DNA is TGTGCCAGCAGTGAAGAGGGACCCCAGTTCTTC.

The table lists this clonotype with a count of one. V and J are TRBV20-1 and TRBJ1-1; the D gene is possibly TRBD1 (6 bases). Trimming pared 3 bases from V and 5 bases from J, leaving 16 bases between. This CDR3 is 14 amino acids long. Germline lookup yields CDR1 DFQATT and CDR2 SNEGSKA (reference sequence). CDR3 sequence: CSASRAGAVTEAFF. The DNA of the CDR3 is TGCAGTGCTAGCCGTGCGGGGGCGGTAACTGAAGCTTTCTTT.

The rearrangement links TRBV7-2 to TRBJ2-1; 12 positions agree with TRBD2. Germline V gives CDR1 SGHTA, CDR2 FQGNSA. V was clipped by 2 bases and J by 7 bases; unmatched bases: 15. The CDR3 has 19 residues. DNA of the CDR3: TGTGCCAGCAGCTTATTGGGAAGGACTAGCGGGACCCCAGGTAATGAGCAGTTCTTC. Amino acids: CASSLLGRTSGTPGNEQFF.

The V and J genes are TRBV20-1 and TRBJ2-1; 11 nucleotides agree with TRBD2. The CDR3 has 17 amino acids. The J segment lost 0 bases and the V segment lost 1 base, leaving 5 bases of the junction unmatched. Germline V lookup: CDR1 DFQATT, CDR2 SNEGSKA (reference sequence). The CDR3 region is CSARVAGGPSSYNEQFF. The CDR3 region has the DNA TGCAGTGCTAGAGTAGCGGGAGGGCCAAGCTCCTACAATGAGCAGTTCTTC.

This clonotype was seen only once. The chain has TRBV4-2 and TRBJ1-6; D is unclear. The CDR3 has 16 residues. CDR1 and CDR2 (germline): LGHNA, YNFKEQ. Trimming pared 0 bases from V and 10 bases from J, leaving 16 bases between. CDR3: CASSQDGSGGGSPLHF. CDR3 nucleotides: TGTGCCAGCAGCCAAGATGGTTCGGGAGGAGGATCACCCCTCCACTTT.

The chain joins TRBV24-1 to TRBJ1-1; perhaps TRBD1 as D (5 bases). This CDR3 comprises 15 residues. The germline V gene has CDR1 KGHDR and CDR2 SFDVKD. V was shortened by 4 bases and J by 9 bases, with 20 bases between the two germline ends. CDR3 protein: CATSDPALGLGKAFF. The CDR3 DNA reads TGTGCCACCAGTGACCCCGCCCTGGGACTGGGGAAAGCTTTCTTT.

The sample holds a few counts of this clonotype. The rearrangement joins TRBV29-1 to TRBJ2-1; 7 bases fit TRBD1. The J segment lost 8 bases and the V segment lost 7 bases, leaving 11 bases of the junction unmatched. Germline lookup yields CDR1 SQVTM and CDR2 ANQGSEA. There are 13 residues in the CDR3. CDR3: CSALPSQGDEQFF. As DNA, the CDR3 is TGCAGCGCCTTACCCTCCCAGGGGGATGAGCAGTTCTTC.

This clonotype occurred many times. J is TRBJ2-5 and V is TRBV28; D is unresolved. Germline values: CDR1 MDHEN, CDR2 SYDVKM. The ends were cut back, 2 bases at V and 9 bases at J, with 13 bases in the middle. The CDR3 sequence is 13 residues long. CDR3 sequence (DNA): TGTGCCAGCAGTTTACCCGCCGGGTTTTCCCAGTACTTC. Its translation: CASSLPAGFSQYF.

In its sample, this clonotype was seen many times. The J gene is TRBJ2-7, the V gene TRBV7-2; 10 nucleotides align to TRBD1. The CDR3 length is 15 residues. Germline CDR1 reads SGHTA; CDR2 reads FQGNSA. Trimming at V came to 5 bases and at J to 3 bases, leaving 7 bases not matched to a gene. DNA of the CDR3: TGTGCCAGCAGCCGACCCGGGACAGGGGACTACGAGCAGTACTTC. Translated: CASSRPGTGDYEQYF.

This clonotype was counted a few times. This chain links TRBV28 with TRBJ2-2; 8 bases are a match to TRBD1. The CDR3 extends over 13 amino acids. Germline trimming cut 10 bases from V and 1 base from J; bases unmatched to any gene: 2. Per germline, CDR1 MDHEN and CDR2 SYDVKM. CDR3 nucleotide sequence: TGTGCCACACAGGGGGAGAACACCGGGGAGCTGTTTTTT. Its translation: CATQGENTGELFF.

The CDR3 DNA is TGTGCCAGCAGTTACCGTGCAGCCGGAGATACGCAGTATTTT. Protein: CASSYRAAGDTQYF. This sequence joins TRBV6-6 and TRBJ2-3, with D unresolved. Germline loops: CDR1 MNHNY, CDR2 SVGAGI (reference sequence). V gave up 2 bases and J gave up 5 bases, with 11 bases separating them. The CDR3 spans 14 residues.

The rearrangement joins TRBV20-1 to TRBJ2-1, with D perhaps being TRBD1 or TRBD2 (6 bases each). The CDR3 has 12 residues. Trimming pared 2 bases from V and 7 bases from J, leaving 9 bases between. Germline V gives CDR1 DFQATT, CDR2 SNEGSKA (reference sequence). The CDR3 sequence: CSARRGGNEQFF. The CDR3 coding sequence is TGCAGTGCTAGAAGAGGGGGGAATGAGCAGTTCTTC.

This chain links TRBV7-2 with TRBJ2-5; D possibly uses TRBD1 or TRBD2 (5 bases each). The germline V gene has CDR1 SGHTA and CDR2 FQGNSA. Trimming pared 5 bases from V and 2 bases from J, leaving 12 bases between. The CDR3 is made up of 14 amino acids. The CDR3 DNA reads as TGTGCCAGCAGCGCCGAGTGGGGGCAAGAGACCCAGTACTTC. It encodes CASSAEWGQETQYF.

This chain connects TRBV7-9 to TRBJ2-5; D could derive from TRBD1 or TRBD2 (5 bases each). In germline, CDR1 is SEHNR, CDR2 FQNEAQ (reference sequence). CDR3 length: 14 amino acids. Trimming removed 6 bases at V and 3 bases at J, with 14 bases between. CDR3 nucleotides: TGTGCCAGCAGTCACTGGGACGGAGAAGAGACCCAGTACTTC. This translates into CASSHWDGEETQYF.

V gene TRBV10-3 combines with J gene TRBJ1-1; D might be TRBD1 (6 bases). V was pared by 6 bases and J by 1 base, with 9 bases between. CDR1 is ENHRY and CDR2 is SYGVKD in the germline V gene. The CDR3 runs to 13 residues. The CDR3 is CAIRRTANTEAFF. For the CDR3, the DNA is TGTGCCATCAGAAGGACAGCGAACACTGAAGCTTTCTTT.

The rearrangement links TRBV10-3 to TRBJ2-1; D gene ambiguous. With the DNA end fitting TRBJ2-7 better, the J assignment may be wrong. CDR1 is ENHRY and CDR2 is SYGVKD in the germline V gene. This CDR3 comprises 12 residues. For the CDR3, the DNA is TGTGCCATCAGTGGGAGATACAATGAGCAGTACTTC. Protein product: CAISGRYNEQYF.

This clonotype was picked up one time. The chain has TRBV11-2 and TRBJ2-3; 9 positions match TRBD2. With 6 bases clipped from V and 9 bases from J, the junction kept 19 bases outside the gene matches. CDR1 and CDR2 from the germline V gene are SGHAT and FQNNGV. The CDR3 spans 17 residues. The CDR3 is CASSFGPRAGGLETQYF. In DNA, the CDR3 is TGTGCCAGCAGTTTCGGGCCCCGGGCGGGAGGGCTTGAGACGCAGTATTTT.

V and J are TRBV5-1 and TRBJ2-1; 8 bases map to TRBD1. The J call may be faulty, since TRBJ2-7 better matches the DNA end. The CDR3 length is 16 residues. Germline assignment: CDR1 SGHRS and CDR2 YFSETQ. For the CDR3, the DNA is TGCGCCAGCGGCGCAAACAGGGGGACAACCTACAATGAGCAGTACTTC. This sequence encodes CASGANRGTTYNEQYF.

The chain joins TRBV12-3 or TRBV12-4 to TRBJ1-1; D not certain. This CDR3 spans 11 amino acids. With 8 bases removed from V and 4 bases from J, the gap between germline ends came to 8 bases. The CDR3 loop reads CASLSSTEAFF. In DNA, the CDR3 is TGTGCCAGCCTATCGAGCACTGAAGCTTTCTTT.

The chain is built from TRBV12-3 or TRBV12-4 and TRBJ1-1; possibly TRBD1 for D (5 bases). V lost 5 bases, J lost 2 bases, and 15 bases lay in between. The CDR3 consists of 15 residues. CDR3: CASSGGAALNTEAFF. CDR3 sequence (DNA): TGTGCCAGCAGTGGCGGGGCGGCCCTCAACACTGAAGCTTTCTTT.

A few counts support this clonotype. CDR3 amino acids: CASRGTGNTEAFF. DNA for the CDR3: TGTGCCAGCAGGGGGACGGGGAACACTGAAGCTTTCTTT. The rearrangement links TRBV12-3 or TRBV12-4 to TRBJ1-1; D is possibly TRBD1 (5 bases). Trimming cost V 6 bases and J 1 base, with 9 bases left between them. This CDR3 is built from 13 residues.

The V gene is TRBV28, the J gene TRBJ1-4; perhaps TRBD1 as D (6 bases). This CDR3 region has 14 residues. The V end was cut by 2 bases, the J end by 8 bases, with 12 bases between. Germline CDR1 and CDR2: MDHEN and SYDVKM. CDR3 loop: CASSLVGAQEKLFF. CDR3 coding DNA: TGTGCCAGCAGTTTAGTGGGGGCACAGGAAAAACTGTTTTTT. The whole variable domain, remainder taken from reference TRBV28 and TRBJ1-4, is DVKVTQSSRYLVKRTGEKVFLECVQDMDHENMFWYRQDPGLGLRLIYFSYDVKMKEKGDIPEGYSVSREKKERFSLILESASTNQTSMYLCASSLVGAQEKLFFGSGTQLSVL.

This clonotype appeared a few times. This chain links TRBV14 with TRBJ2-7; D may correspond to TRBD1 or TRBD2 (5 bases each). Germline loops: CDR1 SGHDN, CDR2 FVKESK. Trimming pared 0 bases from V and 0 bases from J, leaving 15 bases between. The CDR3 runs to 17 residues. CDR3 sequence (DNA): TGTGCCAGCAGCCAAGAAGTGGTCGGGACGATCTCCTACGAGCAGTACTTC. The encoded protein is CASSQEVVGTISYEQYF.

This chain joins TRBV29-1 and TRBJ2-5; possible D gene TRBD2, 6 bases. The J call is in doubt because the DNA end fits TRBJ2-7 better. This CDR3 region has 13 residues. Germline CDR1 and CDR2: SQVTM and ANQGSEA. CDR3 sequence (DNA): TGCAGCGTTTGGGGGAGGAGAGGAACCGAGCAGTACTTC. Translation gives CSVWGRRGTEQYF.

In its sample, this clonotype was seen a few times. This chain uses TRBV28 with TRBJ2-7, with TRBD1 matching over 9 bases. There are 14 residues in the CDR3. V shed 6 bases and J 1 base; nucleotides not matched to a gene: 4. Germline V gives CDR1 MDHEN, CDR2 SYDVKM. The CDR3 DNA reads as TGTGCCAGCAGAAGGACAGGGGAATCCTACGAGCAGTACTTC. This codes for CASRRTGESYEQYF.

In its sample, this clonotype was seen a few times. The chain recombines TRBV4-3 with TRBJ2-7, with a possible D match to TRBD1 (6 bases). The J call could be wrong; TRBJ2-5 is a better fit for the DNA end. Germline-derived CDR1 and CDR2 are LGHNA and YSLEER. This CDR3 region has 14 residues. The CDR3 loop is CASSQENRDETQYF. The DNA of the CDR3 is TGCGCCAGCAGCCAAGAAAACAGGGATGAGACCCAGTACTTC.

This clonotype was counted once. At one end, the junction sequence differs from germline, possibly due to a read error. The chain is built from TRBV4-1 and TRBJ1-3, with TRBD1 identical over 9 bases. Germline CDR1 and CDR2: MGHRA and YSYEKL. There are 15 residues in the CDR3. CDR3 in DNA: TGCGCCAACAGCCAAGGACAGGGGTCGGGAAACACCATATATTTT. It yields the protein CANSQGQGSGNTIYF.

Details on this clonotype: It may be a read error: a sequence one base away is much more abundant. The chain is built from TRBV29-1 and TRBJ2-1; D call uncertain. The CDR3 is 12 amino acids. Trimming removed 3 bases from V and 5 bases from J, with 8 bases in between. Germline V gene data show CDR1 as SQVTM and CDR2 as ANQGSEA. The CDR3 here is CSVDTVHNEQFF. In DNA, the CDR3 is TGCAGCGTTGACACGGTGCACAATGAGCAGTTCTTC.

The chain links TRBV10-3 to TRBJ1-4; D possibly corresponds to TRBD1 (5 bases). Trimming took off 2 bases at V and 13 bases at J, with 17 bases between the two ends. CDR1 ENHRY and CDR2 SYGVKD come from the germline V gene. The CDR3 spans 14 residues. CDR3 sequence: CAISEDRDKGGLFF. DNA for the CDR3: TGTGCCATCAGTGAGGACAGAGATAAAGGCGGACTGTTTTTT.